The 9 T cell receptor beta chains below were found in one sample sequenced in a study of T-cell reconstitution after alpha-beta-depleted transplantation in children. Unique molecular identifiers were built into the TCRbeta library. TCRdb re-called the PCR reads through MiXCR, storing one row per CDR3 protein. There are 800,000 to 1,000,000 distinct CDR3 sequences in the sample; about 31% occur only once, and about 28% lies in the top ten. Material: PBMCs, mostly from graft donor cells, obtained 360 days after TCRalphabeta/CD19-depleted stem cell transplant. These TCRs come from a boy under three years old who had a stem cell transplant for SCID, so the T cells may come from the graft donor.

The CDR3 DNA reads as TGTGCCAGCAGCACTCTAGCGGGAGAGCAGTTCTTC. It codes for CASSTLAGEQFF. The chain carries TRBV11-2 and TRBJ2-1; the match to TRBD2 covers 9 bases. The V gene's germline CDR1 is SGHAT and CDR2 FQNNGV. Germline trimming cut 5 bases from V and 10 bases from J; bases unmatched to any gene: 3. The CDR3 length is 12 residues.

Only a few counts were recorded for this clonotype. This chain joins TRBV5-1 and TRBJ2-1; D call uncertain. Trimming stripped 1 base from V and 0 bases from J, with 11 bases between. Germline lookup yields CDR1 SGHRS and CDR2 YFSETQ. This CDR3 comprises 16 residues. CDR3 loop: CASSLLLVVSYNEQFF. In DNA form, the CDR3 reads TGCGCCAGCAGCTTGCTGTTGGTCGTCTCCTACAATGAGCAGTTCTTC.

This clonotype was observed a few times. This chain uses TRBV9 with TRBJ2-1; TRBD2 aligns across 13 bases. CDR3 length: 15 residues. The germline V gene has CDR1 SGDLS and CDR2 YYNGEE. The junction had 2 bases not matched to a gene; V was cut back by 2 bases and J by 6 bases. The CDR3 DNA is TGTGCCAGCAGCGTGACTAGCGGGGGGCCCAATGAGCAGTTCTTC. This codes for CASSVTSGGPNEQFF.

The chain uses TRBV7-3 and TRBJ2-1, with 7 nucleotides matching TRBD1. Germline V gives CDR1 SGHTA, CDR2 FQGTGA. V gave up 4 bases and J gave up 5 bases; unmatched junction bases: 8. The CDR3 covers 15 residues. The CDR3 DNA reads as TGTGCCAGCAGCTCGGGACAGAGAAGAAACAATGAGCAGTTCTTC. Translated, it gives CASSSGQRRNNEQFF.

The chain has TRBV20-1 and TRBJ2-2; the D gene is possibly TRBD2 (6 bases). There are 15 residues in the CDR3. Per germline, CDR1 DFQATT and CDR2 SNEGSKA (reference sequence). The DNA for the CDR3 is TGCAGCCCGCGACGGGGGTTGTGTGGCACCGGGGAGCTGTTTTTT. This encodes CSPRRGLCGTGELFF.

This chain connects TRBV6-5 to TRBJ2-2, with D unclear. The CDR3 sequence is 16 residues long. The germline V and J ends were trimmed by 2 bases and 0 bases, with 10 bases remaining between them. Looked up from germline, CDR1 is MNHEY and CDR2 is SVGAGI. CDR3 residues: CASSYGRTSNTGELFF. CDR3 in DNA: TGTGCCAGCAGTTACGGTCGCACCTCGAACACCGGGGAGCTGTTTTTT.

This clonotype was detected a few times. This chain links TRBV20-1 with TRBJ2-3; 14 nucleotides align to TRBD2. The germline V gene has CDR1 DFQATT and CDR2 SNEGSKA (reference sequence). CDR3 length: 16 residues. After removal of 5 bases from V and 6 bases from J, the junction contained 10 bases not matched to a gene. Written as DNA, the CDR3 is TGCAGTGCTGACCCGGAGACTAGCGGGGGGGAGGATACGCAGTATTTT. It encodes CSADPETSGGEDTQYF.

V usage is TRBV7-2 and J usage is TRBJ2-3, with 8 bases identical to TRBD2. Germline V gives CDR1 SGHTA, CDR2 FQGNSA. With V trimmed by 1 base and J by 6 bases, 6 bases remained unmatched. The CDR3 is 15 residues long. CDR3 DNA: TGTGCCAGCAGCTTAGGTGGAGCGGGGGTCGATACGCAGTATTTT. Protein: CASSLGGAGVDTQYF.

There are many counts of this clonotype. This sequence joins TRBV5-1 and TRBJ1-1, with 8 bases identical to TRBD1. The V gene end was trimmed by 4 bases and the J gene end by 2 bases; junction bases not matched to a gene: 10. The CDR3 runs 16 residues. Looked up from germline, CDR1 is SGHRS and CDR2 is YFSETQ. CDR3 DNA sequence: TGCGCCAGCAGCCCTGGGTTGACAGGGGTTAACACTGAAGCTTTCTTT. Translated, it gives CASSPGLTGVNTEAFF.